The T cell receptor beta chain under discussion was sequenced for a study of vaccination effects on CD4 cells after COVID-19. The germline V and J ends were trimmed by 6 bases and 4 bases, with 13 bases remaining between them. The V gene's germline CDR1 is MNHEY and CDR2 SVGAGI. The CDR3 runs 15 residues. With the ViraFEST assay, the study expanded antigen-specific CD4+ T cells using viral peptide pools, then sequenced them. CD4+ T cell isolation took place after 10 days of culture. Participants received two doses of either the BNT162b2 or mRNA-1273 vaccine. This clone was recorded only once. Its antigen is not known. Some clones are missing from TCRdb's copy, which holds only in-frame ones; the method was immunoSEQ multiplex PCR. The table has about 64,000 clones, approximately 78% seen once; the top ten hold 1.5% to 2%.

The origin of this receptor is a human donor who received a COVID-19 vaccine. Material: CD4+ T cells from PBMCs cultured with HCoV-OC43 spike peptides, obtained after COVID-19 vaccination. As for subset: HCoV-OC43 spike overlapping peptide pool stimulation. This chain connects TRBV6-5 to TRBJ2-6, with D maybe TRBD2 (5 bases). CDR3 loop: CASSQTGSGANVLTF. The CDR3 DNA sequence: TGTGCCAGCAGCCAAACGGGGAGCGGGGCCAACGTCCTGACTTTC.